This TCR beta chain was observed in a study of T cells after yellow fever vaccination. Study observations and caveats: CD4 and CD8 compartments shared a small share of clonotypes, likely from convergent recombination.

This clonotype came up many times. Antigen: not known. Germline lookup yields CDR1 DFQATT and CDR2 SNEGSKA (reference sequence). The CDR3 covers 14 residues. V was trimmed by 3 bases and J by 2 bases, leaving 13 bases between them. One entry per CDR3 protein results from TCRdb running MiXCR on the 5' RACE reads. The top ten hold around 19% of the sample, which has about 240,000 distinct CDR3 sequences, more than 3.5% seen once. The gene calls are TRBV20-1 and TRBJ1-2, with a tentative D call TRBD1 (5 bases). This TCR derives from a young man who received the YFV17D yellow fever vaccine. The sequenced sample was PBMCs, obtained 15 days after the yellow fever booster vaccination. The CDR3 sequence is CSAREEGQNYGYTF. CDR3 nucleotides: TGCAGTGCTAGGGAGGAGGGGCAGAACTATGGCTACACCTTC.